The entry below gives a single T cell receptor (beta chain) sequence along with its context. The antigen is undetermined. The junction departs from the called germline gene at one end, perhaps through a read error. The data were taken from a study of cytomegalovirus exposure and HLA in healthy donors. The CDR3 extends over 15 amino acids. Germline V lookup: CDR1 SEHNR, CDR2 FQNEAQ (reference sequence). 60 Vbeta and 13 Jbeta primers were used in PCR. Some clones are missing from TCRdb's copy, which holds only in-frame ones; the method was immunoSEQ multiplex PCR. The table records about 150,000 clones, roughly 80% of them present only once. Study outcomes and limitations: TCR beta chain V- and J-gene trimming was linked, in a later analysis, to a missense variant in DCLRE1C.

V usage is TRBV7-9 and J usage is TRBJ2-1, with 10 bases identical to TRBD2. Sequencing was done on a sample of PBMCs. This receptor was obtained from a woman younger than 45 in good health and CMV-seronegative. The CDR3 region is CSSSPTSGAYNEQFF. The CDR3 DNA reads TGTTCCAGCAGTCCTACTAGCGGGGCTTACAATGAGCAGTTCTTC.